This T cell receptor (beta chain) was profiled in a study of cytomegalovirus exposure and HLA in healthy donors. Study-level points and caveats: Later analysis revealed greater clonal expansion in HLA-associated TCR beta chains than in equally common others.

V was cut by 6 bases and J by 4 bases, with 9 bases left in between. Germline V gives CDR1 MNHEY, CDR2 SVGAGI. CDR3 length: 12 residues. Primers: 60 Vbeta forward and 13 Jbeta reverse. Profiled with immunoSEQ multiplex PCR; TCRdb holds only in-frame clones, not every one. Seen in this sample are some 48,000 clones; the ten most common clones hold 2.1%. A word on this clone: The antigen is unknown.

The receptor's source is a woman in her thirties or forties in good health and CMV-seronegative. Sequencing input: PBMCs. V is TRBV6-5 and J is TRBJ1-1; D ambiguous. As DNA, the CDR3 is TGTGCCAGCAGGGCCCATGGCACTGAAGCTTTCTTT. Its translation: CASRAHGTEAFF.